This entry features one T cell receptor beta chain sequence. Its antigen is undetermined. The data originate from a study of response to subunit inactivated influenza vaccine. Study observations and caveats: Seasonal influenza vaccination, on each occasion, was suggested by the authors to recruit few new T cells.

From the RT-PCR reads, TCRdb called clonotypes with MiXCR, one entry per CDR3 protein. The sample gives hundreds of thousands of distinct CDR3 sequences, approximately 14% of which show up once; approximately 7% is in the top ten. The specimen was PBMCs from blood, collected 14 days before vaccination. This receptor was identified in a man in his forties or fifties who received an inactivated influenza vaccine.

The CDR3 spells CASSEDQGWGNQPQHF. As DNA, the CDR3 is TGTGCCAGCAGTGAAGACCAGGGATGGGGCAATCAGCCCCAGCATTTT. This chain links TRBV6-1 with TRBJ1-5; tentatively, D is TRBD1 (5 bases). The germline CDR1 and CDR2 sequences are MNHNS and SASEGT. Trimming shortened V by 1 base and J by 2 bases, and 12 bases separated the two germline ends. This CDR3 is 16 amino acids long.